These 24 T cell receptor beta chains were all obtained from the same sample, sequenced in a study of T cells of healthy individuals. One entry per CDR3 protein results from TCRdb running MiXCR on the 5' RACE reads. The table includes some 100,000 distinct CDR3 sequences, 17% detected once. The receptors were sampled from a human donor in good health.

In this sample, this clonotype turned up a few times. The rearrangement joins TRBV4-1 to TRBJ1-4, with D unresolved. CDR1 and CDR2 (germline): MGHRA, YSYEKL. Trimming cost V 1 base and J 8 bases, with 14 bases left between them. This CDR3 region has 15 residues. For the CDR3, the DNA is TGCGCCAGCAGCCAAGGGCAGGCCGTTAGGGAAAAACTGTTTTTT. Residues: CASSQGQAVREKLFF.

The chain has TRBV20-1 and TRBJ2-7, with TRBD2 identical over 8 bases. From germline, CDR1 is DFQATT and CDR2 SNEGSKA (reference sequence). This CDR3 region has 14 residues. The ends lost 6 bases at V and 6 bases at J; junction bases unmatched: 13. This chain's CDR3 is CSASGLVGVGEQYF. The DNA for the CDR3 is TGCAGTGCATCGGGACTAGTGGGAGTCGGCGAGCAGTACTTC.

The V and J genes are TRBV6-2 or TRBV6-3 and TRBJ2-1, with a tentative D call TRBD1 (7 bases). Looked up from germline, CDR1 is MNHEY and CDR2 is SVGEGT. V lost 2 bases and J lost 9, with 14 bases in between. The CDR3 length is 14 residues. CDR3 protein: CASSYPRQGGEQFF. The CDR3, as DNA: TGTGCCAGCAGTTACCCCAGACAGGGAGGTGAGCAGTTCTTC.

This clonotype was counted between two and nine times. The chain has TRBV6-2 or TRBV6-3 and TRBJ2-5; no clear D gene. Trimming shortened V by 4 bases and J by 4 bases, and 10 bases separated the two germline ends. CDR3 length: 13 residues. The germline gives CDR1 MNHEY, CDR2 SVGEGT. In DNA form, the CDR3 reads TGTGCCAGCAGTTCTGTCCATCCAGAGACCCAGTACTTC. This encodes CASSSVHPETQYF.

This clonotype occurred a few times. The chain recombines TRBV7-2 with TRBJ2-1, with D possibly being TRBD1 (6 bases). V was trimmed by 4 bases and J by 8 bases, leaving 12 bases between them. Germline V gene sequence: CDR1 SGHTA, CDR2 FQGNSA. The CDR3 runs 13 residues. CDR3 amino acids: CASSSNRDHEQFF. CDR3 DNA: TGTGCCAGCAGCTCGAACAGGGACCATGAGCAGTTCTTC. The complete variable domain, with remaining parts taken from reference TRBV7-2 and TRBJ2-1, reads GAGVSQSPSNKVTEKGKDVELRCDPISGHTALYWYRQSLGQGLEFLIYFQGNSAPDKSGLPSDRFSAERTGGSVSTLTIQRTQQEDSAVYLCASSSNRDHEQFFGPGTRLTVL.

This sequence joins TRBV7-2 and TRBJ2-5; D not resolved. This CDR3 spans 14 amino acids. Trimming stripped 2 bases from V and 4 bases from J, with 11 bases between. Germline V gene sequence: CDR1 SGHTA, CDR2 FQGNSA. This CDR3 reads CASSLYGPSETQYF. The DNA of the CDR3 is TGTGCCAGCAGCTTATACGGTCCCTCAGAGACCCAGTACTTC. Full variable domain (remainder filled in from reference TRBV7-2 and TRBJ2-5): GAGVSQSPSNKVTEKGKDVELRCDPISGHTALYWYRQSLGQGLEFLIYFQGNSAPDKSGLPSDRFSAERTGGSVSTLTIQRTQQEDSAVYLCASSLYGPSETQYFGPGTRLLVL.

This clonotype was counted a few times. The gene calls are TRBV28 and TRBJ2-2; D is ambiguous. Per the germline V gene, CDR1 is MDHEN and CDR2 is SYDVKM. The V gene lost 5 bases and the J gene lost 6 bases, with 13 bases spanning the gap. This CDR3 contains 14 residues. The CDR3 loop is CASSMSLGSGELFF. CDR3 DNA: TGTGCCAGCAGTATGTCTTTGGGGTCCGGGGAGCTGTTTTTT.

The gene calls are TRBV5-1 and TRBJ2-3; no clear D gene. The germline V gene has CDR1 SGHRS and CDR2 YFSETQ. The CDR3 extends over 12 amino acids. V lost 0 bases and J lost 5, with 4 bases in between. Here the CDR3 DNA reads TGCGCCAGCAGCTTGGAGCGAGATACGCAGTATTTT. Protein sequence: CASSLERDTQYF.

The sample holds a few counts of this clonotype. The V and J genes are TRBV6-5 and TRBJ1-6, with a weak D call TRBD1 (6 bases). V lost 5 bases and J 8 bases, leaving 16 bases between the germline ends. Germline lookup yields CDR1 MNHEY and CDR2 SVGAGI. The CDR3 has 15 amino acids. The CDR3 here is CASSERDNGDSPLHF. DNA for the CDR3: TGTGCCAGCAGTGAACGGGACAATGGGGATTCACCCCTCCACTTT.

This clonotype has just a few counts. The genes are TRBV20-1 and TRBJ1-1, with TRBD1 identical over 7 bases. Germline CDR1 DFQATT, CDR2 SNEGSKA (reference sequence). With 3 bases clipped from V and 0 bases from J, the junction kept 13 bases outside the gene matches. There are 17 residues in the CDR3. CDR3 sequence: CSASHWTGQLMNTEAFF. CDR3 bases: TGCAGTGCTAGCCATTGGACAGGACAATTAATGAACACTGAAGCTTTCTTT.

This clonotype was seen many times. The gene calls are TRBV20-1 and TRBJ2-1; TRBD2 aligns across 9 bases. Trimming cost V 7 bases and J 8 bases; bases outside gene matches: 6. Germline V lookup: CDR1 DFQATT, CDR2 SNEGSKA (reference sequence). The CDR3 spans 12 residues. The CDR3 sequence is CSGTSGWDEQFF. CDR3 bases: TGCAGTGGAACTAGCGGGTGGGATGAGCAGTTCTTC.

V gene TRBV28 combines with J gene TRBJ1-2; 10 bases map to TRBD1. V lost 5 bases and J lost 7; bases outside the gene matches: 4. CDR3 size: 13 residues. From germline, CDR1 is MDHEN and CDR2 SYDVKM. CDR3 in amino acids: CASSLTGGGGYTF. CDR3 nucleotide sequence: TGTGCCAGCAGTCTGACAGGGGGCGGTGGCTACACCTTC.

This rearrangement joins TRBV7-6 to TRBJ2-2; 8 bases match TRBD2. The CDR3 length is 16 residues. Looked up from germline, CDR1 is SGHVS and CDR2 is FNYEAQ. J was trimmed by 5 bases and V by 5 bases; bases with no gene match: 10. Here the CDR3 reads CASSKPASGRTGELFF. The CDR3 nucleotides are TGTGCCAGCAGCAAACCCGCTAGCGGGCGTACCGGGGAGCTGTTTTTT.

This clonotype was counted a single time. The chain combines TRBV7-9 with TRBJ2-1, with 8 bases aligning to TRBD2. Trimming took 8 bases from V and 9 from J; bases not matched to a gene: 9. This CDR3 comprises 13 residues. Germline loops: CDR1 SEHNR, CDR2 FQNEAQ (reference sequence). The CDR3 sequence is CASSLAESTEQFF. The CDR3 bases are TGTGCCAGCTCACTAGCGGAGTCCACTGAGCAGTTCTTC.

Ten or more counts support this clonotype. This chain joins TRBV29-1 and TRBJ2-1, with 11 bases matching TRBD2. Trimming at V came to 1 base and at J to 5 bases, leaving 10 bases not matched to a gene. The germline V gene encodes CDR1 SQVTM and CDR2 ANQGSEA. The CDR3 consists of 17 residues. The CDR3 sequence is CSVEAYTSGSFHNEQFF. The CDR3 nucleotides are TGCAGCGTTGAAGCCTACACTAGCGGGAGTTTCCACAATGAGCAGTTCTTC.

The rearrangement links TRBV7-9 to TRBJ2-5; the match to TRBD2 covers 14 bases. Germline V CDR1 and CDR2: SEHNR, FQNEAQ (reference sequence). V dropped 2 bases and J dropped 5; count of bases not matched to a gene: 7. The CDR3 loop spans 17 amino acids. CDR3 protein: CASSLPGLAGVHETQYF. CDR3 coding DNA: TGTGCCAGCAGCTTACCGGGACTAGCGGGAGTTCATGAGACCCAGTACTTC. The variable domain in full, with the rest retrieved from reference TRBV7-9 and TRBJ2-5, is DTGVSQNPRHKITKRGQNVTFRCDPISEHNRLYWYRQTLGQGPEFLTYFQNEAQLEKSRLLSDRFSAERPKGSFSTLEIQRTEQGDSAMYLCASSLPGLAGVHETQYFGPGTRLLVL.

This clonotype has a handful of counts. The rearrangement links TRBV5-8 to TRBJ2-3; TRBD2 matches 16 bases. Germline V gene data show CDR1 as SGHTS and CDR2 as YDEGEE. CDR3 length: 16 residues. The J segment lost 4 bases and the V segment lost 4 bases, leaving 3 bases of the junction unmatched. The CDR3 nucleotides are TGTGCCAGCAGCCACGGGACTAGCGGGGGGGCAGATACGCAGTATTTT. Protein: CASSHGTSGGADTQYF.

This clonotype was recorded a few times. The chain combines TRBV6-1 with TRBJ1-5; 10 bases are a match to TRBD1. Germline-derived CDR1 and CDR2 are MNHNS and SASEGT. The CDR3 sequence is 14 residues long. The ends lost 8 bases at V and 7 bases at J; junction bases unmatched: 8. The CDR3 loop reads CASSPGQGVQPQHF. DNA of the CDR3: TGTGCCAGCTCCCCCGGACAGGGGGTCCAGCCCCAGCATTTT.

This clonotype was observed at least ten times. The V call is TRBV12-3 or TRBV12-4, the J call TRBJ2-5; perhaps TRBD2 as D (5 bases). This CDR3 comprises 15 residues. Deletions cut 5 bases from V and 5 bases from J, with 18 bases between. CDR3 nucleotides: TGTGCCAGCAGTCCACCGCCAAGACGCGGGGAGACCCAGTACTTC. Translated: CASSPPPRRGETQYF.

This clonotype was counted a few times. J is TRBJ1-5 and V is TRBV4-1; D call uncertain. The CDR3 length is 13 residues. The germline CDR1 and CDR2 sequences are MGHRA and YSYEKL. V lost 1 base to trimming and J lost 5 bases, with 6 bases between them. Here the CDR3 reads CASSQVVYQPQHF. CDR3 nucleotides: TGCGCCAGCAGCCAAGTTGTTTATCAGCCCCAGCATTTT.

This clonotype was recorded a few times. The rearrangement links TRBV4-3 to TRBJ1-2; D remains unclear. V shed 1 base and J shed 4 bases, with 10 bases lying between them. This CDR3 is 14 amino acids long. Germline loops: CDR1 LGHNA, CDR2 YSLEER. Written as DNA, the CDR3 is TGCGCCAGCAGCCAAGCACCCCTAGTCTATGGCTACACCTTC. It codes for CASSQAPLVYGYTF.

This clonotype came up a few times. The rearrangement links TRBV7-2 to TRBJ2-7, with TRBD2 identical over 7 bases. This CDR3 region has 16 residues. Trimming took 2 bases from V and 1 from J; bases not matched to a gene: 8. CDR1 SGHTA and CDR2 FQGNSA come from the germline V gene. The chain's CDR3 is CASSLRAGVLSYEQYF. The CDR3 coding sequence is TGTGCCAGCAGCTTACGGGCGGGGGTACTTTCCTACGAGCAGTACTTC.

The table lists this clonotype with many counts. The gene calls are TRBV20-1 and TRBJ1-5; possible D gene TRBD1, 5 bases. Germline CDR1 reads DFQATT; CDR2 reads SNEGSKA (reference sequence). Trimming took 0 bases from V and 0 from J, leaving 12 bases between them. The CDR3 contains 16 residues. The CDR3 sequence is CSARDHGASSNQPQHF. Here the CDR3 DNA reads TGCAGTGCTAGAGATCATGGGGCTAGTAGCAATCAGCCCCAGCATTTT.

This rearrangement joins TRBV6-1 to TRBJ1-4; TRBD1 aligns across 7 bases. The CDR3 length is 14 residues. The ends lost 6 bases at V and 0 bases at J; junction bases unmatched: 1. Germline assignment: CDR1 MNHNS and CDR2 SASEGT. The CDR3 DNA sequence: TGTGCCAGCAGACAGGGGACAACTAATGAAAAACTGTTTTTT. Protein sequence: CASRQGTTNEKLFF.